The 31 T cell receptor beta chains listed next were all sequenced from one sample in a study of shared clonotypes between healthy human individuals. TCRdb keeps only in-frame clones here, not all; method: immunoSEQ multiplex PCR. Of about 530,000 clones detected, less than 96% appear once; the ten largest clones hold 0.05% to 0.07%. Input material: naive CD4+ T cells sorted from blood. Subset here: CD45RA+ positively selected. The receptor source for this set is a woman aged 30 to 39 in good health.

The chain has TRBV7-3 and TRBJ1-3; D is unclear. The ends were cut back, 0 bases at V and 4 bases at J, with 7 bases in the middle. Germline CDR1 reads SGHTA; CDR2 reads FQGTGA. The CDR3 loop spans 14 amino acids. The CDR3 loop is CASSLTGSGNTIYF. The CDR3 DNA reads as TGTGCCAGCAGCTTAACAGGGTCGGGAAACACCATATATTTT.

The J gene is TRBJ2-3, the V gene TRBV28, with TRBD2 identical over 7 bases. This CDR3 has 15 residues. Germline assignment: CDR1 MDHEN and CDR2 SYDVKM. Trimming took 6 bases from V and 4 from J; bases not matched to a gene: 10. DNA of the CDR3: TGTGCCAGCAGCCAGGGATTCAGCGGGGCAGATACGCAGTATTTT. Translation gives CASSQGFSGADTQYF.

The chain joins TRBV2 to TRBJ2-7, with D maybe TRBD2 (6 bases). V lost 3 bases and J lost 6, with 15 bases in between. The CDR3 is 14 residues long. Per germline, CDR1 SNHLY and CDR2 FYNNEI. The CDR3 sequence is CASSDRERPGEQYF. DNA of the CDR3: TGTGCCAGCAGTGACCGGGAGAGGCCTGGCGAGCAGTACTTC.

This rearrangement joins TRBV6-8 to TRBJ2-7; unclear D gene. V shed 5 bases and J shed 6 bases, with 5 bases lying between them. Germline values: CDR1 MNHGY, CDR2 SAAAGT. This CDR3 is 10 amino acids long. In DNA form, the CDR3 reads TGTGCCAGCAGTGAATTCGAGCAGTACTTC. Translation: CASSEFEQYF.

The chain has TRBV4-1 and TRBJ1-6, with D perhaps matching TRBD1 (5 bases). The CDR3 sequence is 16 residues long. Looked up from germline, CDR1 is MGHRA and CDR2 is YSYEKL. Trimming shortened V by 3 bases and J by 5 bases, and 14 bases separated the two germline ends. The CDR3 loop is CASSQEGSGNNSPLHF. CDR3 nucleotides: TGCGCCAGCAGCCAGGAGGGGTCTGGGAATAATTCACCCCTCCACTTT.

This chain links TRBV6-1 with TRBJ1-1; no definite D call. Per the germline V gene, CDR1 is MNHNS and CDR2 is SASEGT. This CDR3 is built from 13 residues. V was shortened by 4 bases and J by 3 bases, with 9 bases between the two germline ends. The CDR3 spells CASSAILDTEAFF. Here the CDR3 DNA reads TGTGCCAGCAGTGCCATCTTGGACACTGAAGCTTTCTTT.

The chain couples TRBV27 to TRBJ2-2; 11 nucleotides line up with TRBD1. This CDR3 has 16 residues. CDR1 is MNHEY and CDR2 is SMNVEV in the germline V gene (reference sequence). V shed 5 bases, J shed 3 bases, and the junction held 5 bases outside the gene matches. The CDR3 bases are TGTGCCAGCAGTCAAGGGACAGGGGGATACACCGGGGAGCTGTTTTTT. Translation gives CASSQGTGGYTGELFF.

V gene TRBV5-1 combines with J gene TRBJ2-1; 7 bases match TRBD2. Germline trimming cut 4 bases from V and 9 bases from J; bases unmatched to any gene: 10. The CDR3 extends over 14 amino acids. The germline V gene encodes CDR1 SGHRS and CDR2 YFSETQ. CDR3 amino acids: CASSLGTTSGEQFF. The CDR3 coding sequence is TGCGCCAGCAGCCTAGGGACTACCTCCGGTGAGCAGTTCTTC.

The CDR3 protein is CASSGDSASTEAFF. CDR3 bases: TGTGCCAGCAGTGGGGACTCCGCGAGCACTGAAGCTTTCTTT. V is TRBV2 and J is TRBJ1-1; possible D gene TRBD1, 5 bases. Per germline, CDR1 SNHLY and CDR2 FYNNEI. Between the trimmed V and J ends, which lost 4 bases and 4 bases, there was a span of 13 bases. The CDR3 consists of 14 residues. The whole variable domain, filled in from reference TRBV2 and TRBJ1-1, reads EPEVTQTPSHQVTQMGQEVILRCVPISNHLYFYWYRQILGQKVEFLVSFYNNEISEKSEIFDDQFSVERPDGSNFTLKIRSTKLEDSAMYFCASSGDSASTEAFFGQGTRLTVV.

CDR3: CASSEGQINEKLFF. DNA of the CDR3: TGTGCCAGCAGTGAGGGACAGATTAATGAAAAACTGTTTTTT. The chain has TRBV6-1 and TRBJ1-4; 7 bases line up with TRBD1. The CDR3 runs 14 residues. The germline V gene encodes CDR1 MNHNS and CDR2 SASEGT. After removal of 3 bases from V and 4 bases from J, the junction contained 2 bases not matched to a gene.

The gene calls are TRBV6-5 and TRBJ1-1; D unclear. V was pared by 6 bases and J by 0 bases, with 11 bases between. Per germline, CDR1 MNHEY and CDR2 SVGAGI. CDR3 size: 14 residues. The CDR3 DNA sequence: TGTGCCAGCAGCCTAACACTTATGAACACTGAAGCTTTCTTT. It yields the protein CASSLTLMNTEAFF.

The V and J genes are TRBV30 and TRBJ1-4; tentatively, D is TRBD1 (5 bases). The germline CDR1 and CDR2 sequences are GTSNPN and SVGIG (reference sequence). This CDR3 region has 15 residues. V lost 1 base and J 7 bases, leaving 16 bases between the germline ends. The CDR3 here is CAWSGGRGAAEKLFF. The CDR3 DNA follows: TGTGCCTGGAGTGGGGGGAGAGGGGCGGCTGAAAAACTGTTTTTT.

The CDR3: CASSCHEQFF. As DNA, the CDR3 is TGCGCCAGCAGCTGCCATGAGCAGTTCTTC. The chain joins TRBV5-1 to TRBJ2-1; no reliable D call. The CDR3 loop spans 10 amino acids. In germline, CDR1 is SGHRS, CDR2 YFSETQ. V was cut by 3 bases and J by 8 bases, with 3 bases left in between.

The chain combines TRBV7-8 with TRBJ1-5, with 12 bases aligning to TRBD1. Trimming cost V 6 bases and J 6 bases; bases outside gene matches: 12. The CDR3 is made up of 17 amino acids. Germline loops: CDR1 SGHVS, CDR2 FQNEAQ. The CDR3 is CASSRGRDRGHGQPQHF. As DNA, the CDR3 is TGTGCCAGCAGTAGAGGGCGGGACAGGGGGCATGGTCAGCCCCAGCATTTT.

V is TRBV27 and J is TRBJ2-3; D unclear. V was clipped by 3 bases and J by 2 bases, with 12 bases between them. Germline lookup yields CDR1 MNHEY and CDR2 SMNVEV (reference sequence). The CDR3 covers 15 residues. The CDR3 sequence: CASSFLAVNTDTQYF. CDR3 in DNA: TGTGCCAGCAGTTTCTTGGCTGTTAACACAGATACGCAGTATTTT.

This rearrangement joins TRBV28 to TRBJ1-5, with 11 nucleotides matching TRBD1. This CDR3 region has 14 residues. V trimming: 7 bases; J trimming: 6 bases; junction bases outside the gene matches: 5. Germline CDR1 reads MDHEN; CDR2 reads SYDVKM. CDR3 residues: CASITGTGGQPQHF. The CDR3 DNA reads as TGTGCCAGCATCACCGGGACAGGGGGTCAGCCCCAGCATTTT.

The chain couples TRBV5-4 to TRBJ2-3; 10 nucleotides line up with TRBD1. The CDR3 is 14 amino acids. V was pared by 5 bases and J by 3 bases, with 3 bases of the junction left unmatched. Germline CDR1 is SGHNT and CDR2 is YYREEE (reference sequence). This chain's CDR3 is CASRMGQGTDTQYF. CDR3 nucleotides: TGTGCCAGCAGGATGGGACAGGGGACAGATACGCAGTATTTT.

This chain connects TRBV28 to TRBJ2-3; 8 bases are shared with TRBD2. CDR3 length equals 13 residues. CDR1 MDHEN and CDR2 SYDVKM come from the germline V gene. V trimming: 6 bases; J trimming: 3 bases; junction bases outside the gene matches: 2. The DNA for the CDR3 is TGTGCCAGCAGATCTAGCGGGACAGATACGCAGTATTTT. The encoded protein is CASRSSGTDTQYF. Full variable domain (missing parts from reference TRBV28 and TRBJ2-3): DVKVTQSSRYLVKRTGEKVFLECVQDMDHENMFWYRQDPGLGLRLIYFSYDVKMKEKGDIPEGYSVSREKKERFSLILESASTNQTSMYLCASRSSGTDTQYFGPGTRLTVL.

The CDR3 bases are TGTGCCAGCAGGAAACACCGGGACAGGGTGTGGAATCAGCCCCAGCATTTT. This codes for CASRKHRDRVWNQPQHF. The gene calls are TRBV28 and TRBJ1-5; the match to TRBD1 covers 9 bases. CDR3 size: 17 residues. Trimming removed 6 bases from V and 4 bases from J; junction bases left unmatched: 13. Germline CDR1 MDHEN, CDR2 SYDVKM.

CDR3 nucleotides: TGCGCCAGCAGCTTGGGGGCAAGGGGAGACGACAATGAGCAGTTCTTC. As protein: CASSLGARGDDNEQFF. The chain combines TRBV5-1 with TRBJ2-1; D possibly matches TRBD1 or TRBD2 (5 bases each). CDR3 length: 16 amino acids. With 0 bases removed from V and 5 bases from J, the gap between germline ends came to 15 bases. CDR1 SGHRS and CDR2 YFSETQ come from the germline V gene.

The chain joins TRBV10-3 to TRBJ1-6; TRBD1 might be the D (5 bases). The length of the CDR3 is 14 residues. Germline CDR1 is ENHRY and CDR2 is SYGVKD. Trimming left V 6 bases short and J 8 bases short, with 14 bases between. The CDR3 coding sequence is TGTGCCATCAGGCCCGGGGCCAGTGATTCACCCCTCCACTTT. Translated, it gives CAIRPGASDSPLHF.

The chain uses TRBV6-1 and TRBJ2-7, with TRBD1 matching 7 bases. After removal of 6 bases from V and 0 bases from J, the junction contained 5 bases not matched to a gene. Germline V lookup: CDR1 MNHNS, CDR2 SASEGT. CDR3 length: 14 residues. CDR3 DNA sequence: TGTGCCAGCAGGCAACAGGGGACCTCCTACGAGCAGTACTTC. Amino acid sequence: CASRQQGTSYEQYF.

This chain uses TRBV28 with TRBJ2-3; D is perhaps TRBD1 (6 bases). The length of the CDR3 is 14 residues. Per the germline V gene, CDR1 is MDHEN and CDR2 is SYDVKM. V was pared by 2 bases and J by 1 base, with 7 bases between. CDR3 in DNA: TGTGCCAGCAGTTTACACAGGGGCACAGATACGCAGTATTTT. It encodes CASSLHRGTDTQYF.

The chain uses TRBV7-2 and TRBJ1-2; possibly TRBD1 for D (6 bases). From germline, CDR1 is SGHTA and CDR2 FQGNSA. The CDR3 loop spans 15 amino acids. The ends were cut back, 4 bases at V and 0 bases at J, with 12 bases in the middle. The CDR3 spells CASSSSDRANYGYTF. In DNA form, the CDR3 reads TGTGCCAGCAGCTCCTCGGACAGAGCTAACTATGGCTACACCTTC.

The chain employs TRBV10-3 and TRBJ1-1; 11 nucleotides agree with TRBD1. V shed 4 bases and J 5 bases; nucleotides not matched to a gene: 12. This CDR3 has 17 amino acids. The V gene's germline CDR1 is ENHRY and CDR2 SYGVKD. The CDR3 bases are TGTGCCATCAGTGGGGGACAGGGGGGCAAAGTGGGGACTGAAGCTTTCTTT. Protein: CAISGGQGGKVGTEAFF.

The chain has TRBV4-1 and TRBJ1-3; D remains ambiguous. The CDR3 covers 16 residues. CDR1 is MGHRA and CDR2 is YSYEKL in the germline V gene. V dropped 5 bases and J dropped 0 bases, with 14 bases sitting between them. The CDR3 region is CASSSQGPSSGNTIYF. CDR3 DNA: TGCGCCAGCAGCTCTCAAGGGCCCAGCTCTGGAAACACCATATATTTT.

This clone was found once. The V gene is TRBV28, the J gene TRBJ1-4; a possible D gene is TRBD1 (6 bases). Germline CDR1 is MDHEN and CDR2 is SYDVKM. CDR3 size: 19 residues. V was pared by 2 bases and J by 4 bases, with 23 bases between. CDR3 sequence reads: CASSLNVRGAGLHNEKLFF. In nucleotides, the CDR3 is TGTGCCAGCAGTTTAAACGTCCGGGGGGCCGGGCTCCATAATGAAAAACTGTTTTTT. Drawing the rest from reference TRBV28 and TRBJ1-4, the complete variable domain is DVKVTQSSRYLVKRTGEKVFLECVQDMDHENMFWYRQDPGLGLRLIYFSYDVKMKEKGDIPEGYSVSREKKERFSLILESASTNQTSMYLCASSLNVRGAGLHNEKLFFGSGTQLSVL.

The chain is built from TRBV2 and TRBJ2-1; 12 nucleotides agree with TRBD2. This CDR3 has 15 amino acids. J lost 4 bases, V lost 5 bases, and 3 bases had no gene match. The germline gives CDR1 SNHLY, CDR2 FYNNEI. The CDR3: CASSQGTSGYNEQFF. CDR3 nucleotide sequence: TGTGCCAGCAGTCAAGGGACTAGCGGGTACAATGAGCAGTTCTTC.

This chain links TRBV2 with TRBJ2-7; D is unclear. Germline loops: CDR1 SNHLY, CDR2 FYNNEI. V was shortened by 7 bases and J by 1 base, with 11 bases between the two germline ends. The CDR3 loop spans 13 amino acids. For the CDR3, the DNA is TGTGCCAGCATCGGACGGGCATCCTACGAGCAGTACTTC. It yields the protein CASIGRASYEQYF. Combining the CDR3 with reference TRBV2 and TRBJ2-7 gives the whole variable domain EPEVTQTPSHQVTQMGQEVILRCVPISNHLYFYWYRQILGQKVEFLVSFYNNEISEKSEIFDDQFSVERPDGSNFTLKIRSTKLEDSAMYFCASIGRASYEQYFGPGTRLTVT.

The chain uses TRBV27 and TRBJ2-1; TRBD2 aligns across 7 bases. Per germline, CDR1 MNHEY and CDR2 SMNVEV (reference sequence). V dropped 7 bases and J dropped 0; count of bases not matched to a gene: 9. The CDR3 extends over 16 amino acids. CDR3 in amino acids: CASTAWGGGSYNEQFF. The CDR3 DNA follows: TGTGCCAGCACCGCGTGGGGGGGAGGCTCCTACAATGAGCAGTTCTTC.

This chain links TRBV7-3 with TRBJ2-2; TRBD1 is a possible D gene (6 bases). Trimming removed 5 bases at V and 7 bases at J, with 11 bases between. CDR3 length equals 13 residues. Looked up from germline, CDR1 is SGHTA and CDR2 is FQGTGA. The CDR3 DNA sequence: TGTGCCAGCAGCGAACAGGGTAACGGGGAGCTGTTTTTT. This gives the protein CASSEQGNGELFF.